Listed below are T cell receptor beta chains from one sample, sequenced in a study of neoadjuvant anti-PD-1 for oral cavity cancer. The protocol was immunoSEQ multiplex PCR, while the TCRdb copy is restricted to in-frame clones and leaves out a portion. In the table there are approximately 6,900 clones, roughly three quarters of which are singletons. The material was PBMCs, obtained before nivolumab (anti-PD-1) treatment. The receptors here all came from a person aged 35-79 years with oral cavity squamous cell carcinoma. Both conserved end residues are part of each CDR3. Fields, in order: CDR3 length, J gene, clone size, D gene, V gene, CDR3 protein, CDR3 DNA. The D gene is left open where the match is weak. Part of the rows lack a size; the others show once, few, many or a class for expanded clones.

len: 14; j_gene: TRBJ2-4; abundance: NA; d_gene: NA; v_gene: TRBV5-1; CDR3aa: CASSFGATKNIQYF; CDR3nt: TGCGCCAGCAGCTTCGGGGCGACCAAAAACATTCAGTACTTC
len: 13; j_gene: TRBJ2-1; abundance: NA; d_gene: NA; v_gene: TRBV11-2; CDR3aa: CASSLGTYNEQFF; CDR3nt: TGTGCCAGCAGCTTAGGGACCTACAATGAGCAGTTCTTC
len: 17; j_gene: TRBJ1-5; abundance: few; d_gene: NA; v_gene: TRBV16; CDR3aa: CASSQSNSFSGNQPQHF; CDR3nt: TGTGCCAGCAGCCAATCGAACAGCTTTTCGGGCAATCAGCCCCAGCATTTT
len: 15; j_gene: TRBJ2-1; abundance: once; d_gene: TRBD2; v_gene: TRBV7-9; CDR3aa: CASSTTSGGYNGQFF; CDR3nt: TGTGCCAGCAGCACTACTAGCGGGGGCTACAATGGGCAGTTCTTC
len: 16; j_gene: TRBJ2-5; abundance: NA; d_gene: NA; v_gene: TRBV6-6; CDR3aa: CASSRFGRTSQETQYF; CDR3nt: TGTGCCAGCAGTCGATTCGGACGGACGTCGCAAGAGACCCAGTACTTC
len: 14; j_gene: TRBJ1-5; abundance: NA; d_gene: NA; v_gene: TRBV5-1; CDR3aa: CASSAQGGLESQHF; CDR3nt: TGCGCCAGCAGCGCGCAAGGCGGACTTGAGTCCCAGCATTTT
len: 15; j_gene: TRBJ2-5; abundance: NA; d_gene: NA; v_gene: TRBV2; CDR3aa: CASRKQGLWEETQYF; CDR3nt: TGTGCCAGCAGAAAACAGGGTCTCTGGGAAGAGACCCAGTACTTC
len: 18; j_gene: TRBJ1-2; abundance: NA; d_gene: TRBD1; v_gene: TRBV19; CDR3aa: CASREVTRAGGRNYGYTF; CDR3nt: TGTGCCAGTAGAGAGGTTACGAGAGCAGGGGGCAGGAACTATGGCTACACCTTC
len: 16; j_gene: TRBJ2-5; abundance: NA; d_gene: TRBD2; v_gene: TRBV6-5; CDR3aa: CASSYSGGGAGETQYF; CDR3nt: TGTGCCAGCAGTTACTCGGGCGGGGGGGCCGGAGAGACCCAGTACTTC
len: 15; j_gene: TRBJ1-6; abundance: NA; d_gene: TRBD1; v_gene: TRBV7-2; CDR3aa: CASSLMTGNNSPLHF; CDR3nt: TGTGCCAGCAGCTTAATGACAGGGAATAATTCACCCCTCCACTTT
len: 17; j_gene: TRBJ2-1; abundance: NA; d_gene: NA; v_gene: TRBV11-2; CDR3aa: CASSLDQYRGHYNEQFF; CDR3nt: TGTGCCAGCAGCTTAGATCAGTATAGGGGCCACTACAATGAGCAGTTCTTC
len: 14; j_gene: TRBJ1-1; abundance: few; d_gene: NA; v_gene: TRBV11-2; CDR3aa: CASSTQWGNTEAFF; CDR3nt: TGTGCCAGCAGCACACAGTGGGGGAACACTGAAGCTTTCTTT
len: 21; j_gene: TRBJ1-1; abundance: NA; d_gene: TRBD1; v_gene: TRBV7-6; CDR3aa: CASSSSPYQQTGQPMNTEAFF; CDR3nt: TGTGCCAGCAGCTCCTCTCCATATCAACAAACGGGACAGCCGATGAACACTGAAGCTTTCTTT
len: 16; j_gene: TRBJ1-1; abundance: NA; d_gene: TRBD1; v_gene: TRBV11-2; CDR3aa: CASSFDPGGSGTEAFF; CDR3nt: TGTGCCAGCAGCTTCGATCCAGGGGGCAGCGGCACTGAAGCTTTCTTT
len: 14; j_gene: TRBJ1-1; abundance: NA; d_gene: NA; v_gene: TRBV4-1; CDR3aa: CASSQDQTVTEAFF; CDR3nt: TGCGCCAGCAGCCAAGATCAGACAGTCACTGAAGCTTTCTTT
len: 13; j_gene: TRBJ1-2; abundance: NA; d_gene: NA; v_gene: TRBV2; CDR3aa: CASSEQLNYGYTF; CDR3nt: TGTGCCAGCAGTGAACAATTAAACTATGGCTACACCTTC
len: 16; j_gene: TRBJ2-1; abundance: once; d_gene: TRBD2; v_gene: TRBV19; CDR3aa: CASRGGRLGLNNEQFF; CDR3nt: TGTGCCAGTAGGGGGGGGAGGCTAGGCCTAAACAATGAGCAGTTCTTC
len: 16; j_gene: TRBJ1-1; abundance: few; d_gene: TRBD1; v_gene: TRBV27; CDR3aa: CASSEDRGHMNTEAFF; CDR3nt: TGTGCCAGCAGTGAGGACAGGGGGCACATGAACACTGAAGCTTTCTTT
len: 15; j_gene: TRBJ2-3; abundance: NA; d_gene: TRBD2; v_gene: TRBV9; CDR3aa: CASSPRTSLADTQYF; CDR3nt: TGTGCCAGCAGCCCCCGGACTAGCTTAGCAGATACGCAGTATTTT
len: 15; j_gene: TRBJ1-1; abundance: NA; d_gene: NA; v_gene: TRBV7-8; CDR3aa: CASTLTSGKSTEAFF; CDR3nt: TGTGCCAGCACCTTGACATCAGGGAAAAGCACTGAAGCTTTCTTT
len: 16; j_gene: TRBJ2-3; abundance: NA; d_gene: TRBD2; v_gene: TRBV10-3; CDR3aa: CAISDPTSRSTDTQYF; CDR3nt: TGTGCCATCAGTGACCCGACTAGCAGATCCACAGATACGCAGTATTTT
len: 15; j_gene: TRBJ2-7; abundance: few; d_gene: NA; v_gene: TRBV9; CDR3aa: CASSVEGGLADEQYF; CDR3nt: TGTGCCAGCAGCGTAGAGGGGGGTCTGGCCGACGAGCAGTACTTC
len: 16; j_gene: TRBJ2-5; abundance: NA; d_gene: TRBD2; v_gene: TRBV11-2; CDR3aa: CASSLERGSYQETQYF; CDR3nt: TGTGCCAGCAGCTTAGAGCGGGGGTCGTACCAAGAGACCCAGTACTTC
len: 15; j_gene: TRBJ2-2; abundance: NA; d_gene: NA; v_gene: TRBV9; CDR3aa: CASSPTQGATGELFF; CDR3nt: TGTGCCAGCAGCCCCACACAGGGAGCCACCGGGGAGCTGTTTTTT
len: 17; j_gene: TRBJ2-2; abundance: NA; d_gene: TRBD1; v_gene: TRBV9; CDR3aa: CASSASLGTVNTGELFF; CDR3nt: TGTGCCAGCAGCGCCTCCTTGGGGACAGTGAACACCGGGGAGCTGTTTTTT
len: 22; j_gene: TRBJ2-7; abundance: NA; d_gene: NA; v_gene: TRBV4-1; CDR3aa: CASSQHRGPRPGPGTPSYEQYF; CDR3nt: TGCGCCAGCAGCCAGCATCGAGGGCCCAGACCTGGTCCAGGGACCCCCTCCTACGAGCAGTACTTC
len: 15; j_gene: TRBJ2-7; abundance: few; d_gene: TRBD1; v_gene: TRBV4-3; CDR3aa: CASSPQDRQFYEQYF; CDR3nt: TGCGCCAGCAGCCCGCAGGACAGGCAATTTTACGAGCAGTACTTC
len: 15; j_gene: TRBJ1-1; abundance: NA; d_gene: NA; v_gene: TRBV4-2; CDR3aa: CASSQEEGGTTEAFF; CDR3nt: TGTGCCAGCAGCCAAGAGGAAGGGGGAACCACTGAAGCTTTCTTT
len: 14; j_gene: TRBJ2-5; abundance: NA; d_gene: TRBD2; v_gene: TRBV6-1; CDR3aa: CASTEWGGQETQYF; CDR3nt: TGTGCCAGCACCGAGTGGGGGGGCCAAGAGACCCAGTACTTC
len: 12; j_gene: TRBJ2-7; abundance: NA; d_gene: TRBD1; v_gene: TRBV6-1; CDR3aa: CASMRDSYEQYF; CDR3nt: TGTGCCAGCATGAGGGACAGCTACGAGCAGTACTTC
len: 14; j_gene: TRBJ1-5; abundance: once; d_gene: NA; v_gene: TRBV6-6; CDR3aa: CASSYRLGDQPQHF; CDR3nt: TGTGCCAGCAGTTACCGACTGGGGGATCAGCCCCAGCATTTT
len: 15; j_gene: TRBJ2-3; abundance: NA; d_gene: TRBD2; v_gene: TRBV7-3; CDR3aa: CASSLYPGGTDTQYF; CDR3nt: TGTGCCAGCAGCTTATATCCGGGGGGGACAGATACGCAGTATTTT
len: 15; j_gene: TRBJ1-1; abundance: NA; d_gene: NA; v_gene: TRBV5-1; CDR3aa: CASSPDGRVNTEAFF; CDR3nt: TGCGCCAGCAGCCCTGATGGACGGGTGAACACTGAAGCTTTCTTT
len: 14; j_gene: TRBJ1-2; abundance: NA; d_gene: NA; v_gene: TRBV4-1; CDR3aa: CASSQDGVNTVYTF; CDR3nt: TGCGCCAGCAGCCAAGATGGGGTTAACACGGTCTACACCTTC
len: 17; j_gene: TRBJ2-5; abundance: once; d_gene: TRBD2; v_gene: TRBV4-2; CDR3aa: CASSQVSQRGGRETQYF; CDR3nt: TGTGCCAGCAGCCAAGTCAGTCAGCGGGGGGGCCGGGAGACCCAGTACTTC
len: 15; j_gene: TRBJ2-5; abundance: NA; d_gene: NA; v_gene: TRBV7-2; CDR3aa: CASSLGRGLGETQYF; CDR3nt: TGTGCCAGCAGCTTAGGGAGGGGGCTAGGGGAGACCCAGTACTTC
len: 13; j_gene: TRBJ2-5; abundance: NA; d_gene: NA; v_gene: TRBV7-3; CDR3aa: CASSLSPQETQYF; CDR3nt: TGTGCCAGCAGCTTAAGCCCCCAAGAGACCCAGTACTTC
len: 14; j_gene: TRBJ1-1; abundance: NA; d_gene: NA; v_gene: TRBV19; CDR3aa: CASSTRDIGTEAFF; CDR3nt: TGTGCCAGTAGTACTAGGGACATCGGCACTGAAGCTTTCTTT
len: 14; j_gene: TRBJ1-4; abundance: once; d_gene: NA; v_gene: TRBV5-1; CDR3aa: CASSPDPANEKLFF; CDR3nt: TGCGCCAGCAGCCCAGACCCTGCTAATGAAAAACTGTTTTTT
len: 14; j_gene: TRBJ1-2; abundance: NA; d_gene: NA; v_gene: TRBV7-9; CDR3aa: CASSLAWAAYGYTF; CDR3nt: TGTGCCAGCAGCTTAGCGTGGGCTGCCTATGGCTACACCTTC
len: 13; j_gene: TRBJ1-6; abundance: NA; d_gene: NA; v_gene: TRBV6-4; CDR3aa: CASSSEGGSPLHF; CDR3nt: TGTGCCAGCAGCTCGGAGGGTGGCTCACCCCTCCACTTT
len: 16; j_gene: TRBJ1-5; abundance: once; d_gene: TRBD1; v_gene: TRBV6-6; CDR3aa: CASSPGGNLAISNQHF; CDR3nt: TGTGCCAGCAGTCCAGGGGGAAATCTAGCCATCAGCAACCAGCATTTT
len: 16; j_gene: TRBJ2-2; abundance: NA; d_gene: TRBD1; v_gene: TRBV29-1; CDR3aa: CSVEDQETGLSGELFF; CDR3nt: TGCAGCGTTGAAGACCAGGAGACAGGGCTATCCGGGGAGCTGTTTTTT
len: 13; j_gene: TRBJ2-1; abundance: NA; d_gene: NA; v_gene: TRBV7-9; CDR3aa: CASTPGRYNEQFF; CDR3nt: TGTGCCAGCACCCCGGGACGCTACAATGAGCAGTTCTTC
len: 14; j_gene: TRBJ1-5; abundance: NA; d_gene: NA; v_gene: TRBV4-3; CDR3aa: CASSLGGAGQPQHF; CDR3nt: TGCGCCAGCAGCCTGGGGGGGGCTGGTCAGCCCCAGCATTTT
len: 14; j_gene: TRBJ1-2; abundance: NA; d_gene: NA; v_gene: TRBV7-9; CDR3aa: CASSLIGALYGYTF; CDR3nt: TGTGCCAGCAGCTTAATAGGGGCCCTTTATGGCTACACCTTC
len: 14; j_gene: TRBJ2-4; abundance: NA; d_gene: NA; v_gene: TRBV7-2; CDR3aa: CASSLIGAKNIQYF; CDR3nt: TGTGCCAGCAGCTTAATTGGGGCCAAAAACATTCAGTACTTC
len: 17; j_gene: TRBJ1-5; abundance: NA; d_gene: NA; v_gene: TRBV2; CDR3aa: CASNVRDLRDGNQPQHF; CDR3nt: TGTGCCAGCAATGTAAGGGACCTAAGAGACGGCAATCAGCCCCAGCATTTT
len: 15; j_gene: TRBJ1-1; abundance: NA; d_gene: NA; v_gene: TRBV6-1; CDR3aa: CASSEGTGLNTEAFF; CDR3nt: TGTGCCAGCAGTGAGGGGACGGGATTGAACACTGAAGCTTTCTTT
len: 14; j_gene: TRBJ2-2; abundance: NA; d_gene: NA; v_gene: TRBV5-6; CDR3aa: CASSLGVGTGELFF; CDR3nt: TGTGCCAGCAGCTTAGGGGTTGGCACCGGGGAGCTGTTTTTT
len: 13; j_gene: TRBJ2-7; abundance: NA; d_gene: NA; v_gene: TRBV30; CDR3aa: CAWSSTSSYEQYF; CDR3nt: TGTGCCTGGAGTAGCACTAGCTCCTACGAGCAGTACTTC
len: 13; j_gene: TRBJ1-2; abundance: NA; d_gene: NA; v_gene: TRBV6-5; CDR3aa: CASSYRLTYGYTF; CDR3nt: TGTGCCAGCAGTTACCGGTTGACCTATGGCTACACCTTC
len: 14; j_gene: TRBJ1-1; abundance: NA; d_gene: TRBD1; v_gene: TRBV28; CDR3aa: CASKMTGINTEAFF; CDR3nt: TGTGCCAGCAAAATGACAGGGATTAACACTGAAGCTTTCTTT
len: 14; j_gene: TRBJ2-5; abundance: NA; d_gene: TRBD2; v_gene: TRBV6-5; CDR3aa: CASSIAGVQETQYF; CDR3nt: TGTGCCAGCAGTATAGCGGGGGTCCAAGAGACCCAGTACTTC
len: 16; j_gene: TRBJ2-2; abundance: few; d_gene: TRBD1; v_gene: TRBV4-1; CDR3aa: CASSPQGTGNTGELFF; CDR3nt: TGCGCCAGCAGCCCGCAAGGGACAGGGAACACCGGGGAGCTGTTTTTT
len: 18; j_gene: TRBJ1-5; abundance: NA; d_gene: TRBD1; v_gene: TRBV28; CDR3aa: CASSLGTGVGDSNQPQHF; CDR3nt: TGTGCCAGCAGTTTAGGGACAGGGGTCGGGGATAGCAATCAGCCCCAGCATTTT
len: 13; j_gene: TRBJ1-1; abundance: NA; d_gene: NA; v_gene: TRBV7-9; CDR3aa: CASSWTQNTEAFF; CDR3nt: TGTGCCAGCAGCTGGACACAAAACACTGAAGCTTTCTTT